Each of the 16 T cell receptor beta chains below was sequenced from the same sample in a study of blood T cell repertoires in COVID-19. Sequenced by immunoSEQ multiplex PCR; TCRdb stores in-frame clones only, minus some. The sample lists fewer than 85,000 clones, around 80% seen once, with 26% in the top ten. The sample taken for sequencing was peripheral blood. The receptors originated from a man in his 60s with active or convalescent COVID-19.

This clone was seen a handful of times. The chain has TRBV6-2 or TRBV6-3 and TRBJ1-1; D ambiguous. The CDR3 length is 13 residues. The V end lost 3 bases, the J end lost 4 bases, and 9 bases lay between the germline ends. Germline values: CDR1 MNHEY, CDR2 SVGEGT. The CDR3 DNA is TGTGCCAGCAGTTATGCTAGGATCACTGAAGCTTTCTTT. Its translation is CASSYARITEAFF.

The chain carries TRBV4-2 and TRBJ2-4; D remains ambiguous. The V gene lost 4 bases and the J gene lost 8 bases, with 12 bases spanning the gap. Germline CDR1 and CDR2: LGHNA and YNFKEQ. The CDR3 has 13 residues. In nucleotides, the CDR3 is TGTGCCAGCAGCCGGAAGGAAGAGGACATTCAGTACTTC. It yields the protein CASSRKEEDIQYF.

The gene calls are TRBV12-5 and TRBJ2-1, with 9 positions matching TRBD1. Germline CDR1 and CDR2: LGHNT and FRNRAP. This CDR3 has 14 residues. Unmatched junction bases numbered 2, after V lost 1 base and J lost 7 bases. The CDR3 sequence: CASGLGTGENEQFF. The CDR3, as DNA: TGTGCTAGTGGTTTGGGGACAGGGGAGAATGAGCAGTTCTTC.

CDR3 DNA sequence: TGTGCCAGTGGCAAACAGGGGGACGGAAACACCATATATTTT. It encodes CASGKQGDGNTIYF. The J gene is TRBJ1-3, the V gene TRBV19, with 8 bases aligning to TRBD1. Germline loops: CDR1 LNHDA, CDR2 SQIVND (reference sequence). The J segment lost 4 bases and the V segment lost 8 bases, leaving 7 bases of the junction unmatched. This CDR3 is built from 14 residues.

The chain combines TRBV3-1 (or the pseudogene TRBV3-2) with TRBJ1-2; D not resolved. Germline CDR1 is LGHDT and CDR2 is YNNKEL (reference sequence). V shed 4 bases and J shed 8 bases, with 11 bases lying between them. The CDR3 loop spans 12 amino acids. The CDR3 loop reads CASSPKHGGYTF. The CDR3 DNA reads TGTGCCAGCAGCCCAAAACATGGCGGCTACACCTTC.

This clone was seen a handful of times. The V call is TRBV9, the J call TRBJ2-2, with D tentatively TRBD1 (5 bases). The CDR3 has 15 residues. CDR1 is SGDLS and CDR2 is YYNGEE in the germline V gene. V was trimmed by 6 bases and J by 0 bases, leaving 12 bases between them. CDR3 residues: CASTGGATNTGELFF. The CDR3 region has the DNA TGTGCCAGCACTGGTGGGGCCACGAACACCGGGGAGCTGTTTTTT.

This clone appeared a few times. The chain combines TRBV5-1 with TRBJ1-4; possible D gene TRBD1, 6 bases. Deletions cut 6 bases from V and 4 bases from J, with 10 bases between. The CDR3 spans 13 residues. Per the germline V gene, CDR1 is SGHRS and CDR2 is YFSETQ. CDR3 sequence reads: CASTKGGNEKLFF. CDR3 DNA sequence: TGCGCCAGCACGAAAGGGGGTAATGAAAAACTGTTTTTT.

The chain is built from TRBV27 and TRBJ2-5; D perhaps matches TRBD1 (5 bases). The ends were cut back, 3 bases at V and 0 bases at J, with 11 bases in the middle. Germline loops: CDR1 MNHEY, CDR2 SMNVEV (reference sequence). CDR3 length equals 15 residues. The CDR3: CASSFRQHYQETQYF. The CDR3 nucleotides read TGTGCCAGCAGTTTCAGACAGCACTACCAAGAGACCCAGTACTTC.

The CDR3 bases are TGTGCCAGCAGCTTAGTTCTAGCGGGGGGGATCACAGATACGCAGTATTTT. It is translated as CASSLVLAGGITDTQYF. The chain has TRBV11-2 and TRBJ2-3, with 12 bases lining up with TRBD2. The CDR3 has 17 residues. Trimming at V came to 1 base and at J to 2 bases, leaving 4 bases not matched to a gene. Germline-derived CDR1 and CDR2 are SGHAT and FQNNGV.

CDR3 in DNA: TGTGCCAGATCGGGATTGCGGGGGCGCATGGATACGCAGTATTTT. It codes for CARSGLRGRMDTQYF. The V gene is TRBV3-1 (or the pseudogene TRBV3-2), the J gene TRBJ2-3; perhaps TRBD2 as D (7 bases). The CDR3 runs 15 residues. The germline V gene has CDR1 LGHDT and CDR2 YNNKEL (reference sequence). V dropped 9 bases and J dropped 6 bases, with 22 bases sitting between them.

For the CDR3, the DNA is TGTGCCACCAGAAGACTCAGGGTACTTCGATTCCGGGAGCAGTACTTC. Translating gives CATRRLRVLRFREQYF. This sequence joins TRBV6-6 and TRBJ2-7; TRBD1 might be the D (5 bases). Germline CDR1 is MNHNY and CDR2 is SVGAGI (reference sequence). V dropped 10 bases and J dropped 7 bases, with 29 bases sitting between them. The CDR3 is made up of 16 amino acids.

This chain joins TRBV4-1 and TRBJ2-7; 7 nucleotides align to TRBD1. V gave up 0 bases and J gave up 6 bases; unmatched junction bases: 8. Germline V gene data show CDR1 as MGHRA and CDR2 as YSYEKL. The CDR3 is 15 residues long. CDR3 in DNA: TGCGCCAGCAGCCAAGAAGGGACAGACCTCTCCGAGCAGTACTTC. Residues: CASSQEGTDLSEQYF.

The chain carries TRBV27 and TRBJ2-1, with 9 bases matching TRBD1. J lost 2 bases, V lost 5 bases, and 10 bases had no gene match. Germline CDR1 reads MNHEY; CDR2 reads SMNVEV (reference sequence). The CDR3 runs 17 residues. CDR3 in DNA: TGTGCCAGCAGTGCTGGGGGCGGGACAGGGCCCTACAATGAGCAGTTCTTC. It specifies CASSAGGGTGPYNEQFF.

This clone was seen just once. This chain connects TRBV5-4 to TRBJ1-1; 9 bases fit TRBD1. The CDR3 runs 16 residues. Per germline, CDR1 SGHNT and CDR2 YYREEE (reference sequence). Trimming removed 2 bases from V and 1 base from J; junction bases left unmatched: 6. CDR3 region: CASSFGGTGRNTEAFF. For the CDR3, the DNA is TGTGCCAGCAGCTTTGGCGGGACAGGGCGGAACACTGAAGCTTTCTTT.

The chain combines TRBV19 with TRBJ1-1; weak D call: TRBD1 (6 bases). The germline V gene has CDR1 LNHDA and CDR2 SQIVND (reference sequence). CDR3 length equals 15 residues. V was trimmed by 3 bases and J by 1 base, leaving 12 bases between them. Written as DNA, the CDR3 is TGTGCCAGTAGTATGGGGGCAGGGAAGAACACTGAAGCTTTCTTT. Its translation: CASSMGAGKNTEAFF. Supplemented by reference TRBV19 and TRBJ1-1, the full variable domain reads DGGITQSPKYLFRKEGQNVTLSCEQNLNHDAMYWYRQDPGQGLRLIYYSQIVNDFQKGDIAEGYSVSREKKESFPLTVTSAQKNPTAFYLCASSMGAGKNTEAFFGQGTRLTVV.

V is TRBV30 and J is TRBJ1-6; D gene uncertain. With 3 bases removed from V and 10 bases from J, the gap between germline ends came to 7 bases. CDR3 length equals 11 residues. CDR1 and CDR2 from the germline V gene are GTSNPN and SVGIG (reference sequence). CDR3 sequence (DNA): TGTGCCTGGAGAGAACGGTCACCCCTCCACTTT. As protein: CAWRERSPLHF.